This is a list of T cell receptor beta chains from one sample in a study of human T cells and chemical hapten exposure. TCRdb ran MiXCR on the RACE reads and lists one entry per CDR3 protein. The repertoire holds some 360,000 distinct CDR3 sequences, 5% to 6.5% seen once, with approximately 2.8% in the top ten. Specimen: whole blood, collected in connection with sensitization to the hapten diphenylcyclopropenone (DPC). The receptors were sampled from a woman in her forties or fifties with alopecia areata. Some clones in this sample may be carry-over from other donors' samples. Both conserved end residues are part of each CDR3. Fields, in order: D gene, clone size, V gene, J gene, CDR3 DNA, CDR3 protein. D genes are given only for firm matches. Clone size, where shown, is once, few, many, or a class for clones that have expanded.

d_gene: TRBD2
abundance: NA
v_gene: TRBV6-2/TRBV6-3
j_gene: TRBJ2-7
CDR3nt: TGTGCCGCCGAAGGGAGCGGGAAACGGTCCTACGAGCAGTACTTC
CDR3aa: CAAEGSGKRSYEQYF

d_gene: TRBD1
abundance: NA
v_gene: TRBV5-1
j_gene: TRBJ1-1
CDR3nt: TGCGCCAGCAGCTTGGTACCGACAGGGATTGGGGACACTGAAGCTTTCTTT
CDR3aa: CASSLVPTGIGDTEAFF

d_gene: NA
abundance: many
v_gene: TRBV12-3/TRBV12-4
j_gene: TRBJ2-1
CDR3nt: TGTGCCAGCAGTTTGGGGTTCGCGAATACGGAGCAGTTCTTC
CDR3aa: CASSLGFANTEQFF

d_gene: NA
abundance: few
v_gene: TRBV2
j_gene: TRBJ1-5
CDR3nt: TGTGCCAGCAGTGACTTTAACAATCAGCCCCAGCATTTT
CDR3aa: CASSDFNNQPQHF

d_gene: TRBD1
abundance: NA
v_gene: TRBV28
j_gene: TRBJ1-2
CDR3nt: TGTGCCAGCAGTTCCCCTGGACAGGGCAGGGATGGCTACACCTTC
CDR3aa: CASSSPGQGRDGYTF

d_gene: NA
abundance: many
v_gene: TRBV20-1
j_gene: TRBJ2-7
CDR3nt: TGCAGTGCTAGAGAGGCGGATTCCTACGAGCAGTACTTC
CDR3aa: CSAREADSYEQYF

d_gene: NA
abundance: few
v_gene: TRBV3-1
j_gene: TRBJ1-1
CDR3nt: TGTGCCAGCAGCGCGAGAGGGGATACTGAAGCTTTCTTT
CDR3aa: CASSARGDTEAFF

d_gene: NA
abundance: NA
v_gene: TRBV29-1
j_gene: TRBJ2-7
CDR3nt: TGCAGCGTGGGCGGACAGTCCTACGAGCAGTACTTC
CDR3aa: CSVGGQSYEQYF

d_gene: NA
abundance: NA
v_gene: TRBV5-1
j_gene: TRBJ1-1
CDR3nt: TGCGCCAGCAGGGTAGAAATGAACACTGAAGCTTTCTTT
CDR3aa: CASRVEMNTEAFF

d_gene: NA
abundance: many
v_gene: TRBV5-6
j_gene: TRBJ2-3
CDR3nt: TGTGCCAGCAGCATCACCGGCAGACCACTATTAACAGATACGCAGTATTTT
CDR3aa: CASSITGRPLLTDTQYF

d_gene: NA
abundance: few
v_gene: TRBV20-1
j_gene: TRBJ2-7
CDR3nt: TGCAGTGCTAGAGGTTCGGTAGACGAGCAGTACTTC
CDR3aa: CSARGSVDEQYF

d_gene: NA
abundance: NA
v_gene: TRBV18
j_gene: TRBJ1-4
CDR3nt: TGTGCCAGCTCACCCGCCGACAGCTTTAATGAAAAACTGTTTTTT
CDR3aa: CASSPADSFNEKLFF

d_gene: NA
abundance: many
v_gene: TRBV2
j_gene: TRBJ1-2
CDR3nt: TGTGCCAGCAGTGTGAGTCGGGGCTACACCTTC
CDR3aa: CASSVSRGYTF

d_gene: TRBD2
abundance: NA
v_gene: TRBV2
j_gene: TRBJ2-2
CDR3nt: TGTGCCAGCAGTTTACTAGCGGGAGGCCGCACCGGGGAGCTGTTTTTT
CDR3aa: CASSLLAGGRTGELFF

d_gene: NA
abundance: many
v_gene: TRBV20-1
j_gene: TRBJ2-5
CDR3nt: TGCAGTGGGCGGGAAGAGACCCAGTACTTC
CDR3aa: CSGREETQYF

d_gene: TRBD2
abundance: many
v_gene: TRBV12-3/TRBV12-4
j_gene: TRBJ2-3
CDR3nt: TGTGCCAGCAGCCTCCGGGACTACGGCACAGATACGCAGTATTTT
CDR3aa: CASSLRDYGTDTQYF

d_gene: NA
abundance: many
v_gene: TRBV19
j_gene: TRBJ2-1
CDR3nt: TGTGCCAGTACCCTAGGGGGGCGGATATATGAGCAGTTCTTC
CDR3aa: CASTLGGRIYEQFF

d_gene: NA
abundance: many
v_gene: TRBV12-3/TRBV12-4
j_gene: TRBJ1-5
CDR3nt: TGTGCCAGCAGCCCATCCATGGTAGATCAGCCCCAGCATTTT
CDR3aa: CASSPSMVDQPQHF

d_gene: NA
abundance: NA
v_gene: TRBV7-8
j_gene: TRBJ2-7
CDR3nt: TGTGCCAGCAGCTTAGGGCCTAGCGAGTACTACGAGCAGTACTTC
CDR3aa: CASSLGPSEYYEQYF

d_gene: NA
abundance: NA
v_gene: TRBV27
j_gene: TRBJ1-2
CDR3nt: TGTGCCAGCAGACGGGGTCGGCCTAACCATGGCTACACCTTC
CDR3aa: CASRRGRPNHGYTF

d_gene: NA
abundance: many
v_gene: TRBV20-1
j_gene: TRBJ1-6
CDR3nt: TGCAGTGCTAGAGATCGGGCGAAGATTTCACCCCTCCACTTT
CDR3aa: CSARDRAKISPLHF

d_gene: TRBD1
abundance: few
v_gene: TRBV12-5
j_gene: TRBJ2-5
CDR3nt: TGTGCTAGTGGCCCCGGGACAGGGGCCGGAGAGACCCAGTACTTC
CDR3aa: CASGPGTGAGETQYF

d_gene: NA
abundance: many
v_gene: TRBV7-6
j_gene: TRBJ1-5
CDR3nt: TGTGCCAGCAGCTTCGCGGCGGGCGGTCAGCCCCAGCATTTT
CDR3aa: CASSFAAGGQPQHF

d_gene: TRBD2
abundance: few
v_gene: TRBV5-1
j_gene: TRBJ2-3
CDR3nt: TGCGCCAGCAATCCTAGCGGAACCAGCACAGATACGCAGTATTTT
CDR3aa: CASNPSGTSTDTQYF

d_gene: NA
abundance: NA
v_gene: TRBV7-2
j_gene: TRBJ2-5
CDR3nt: TGTGCCAGCAGCTTAGACCTCTACTCCCAAGAGACCCAGTACTTC
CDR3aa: CASSLDLYSQETQYF

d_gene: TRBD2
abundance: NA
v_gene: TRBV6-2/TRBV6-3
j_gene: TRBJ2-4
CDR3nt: TGTGCCGGATCGGGGGGGGGCAGCGGAAACATTCAGTACTTC
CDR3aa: CAGSGGGSGNIQYF

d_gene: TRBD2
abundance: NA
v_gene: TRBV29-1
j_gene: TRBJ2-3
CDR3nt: TGCAGCGTTGAATTTCTGACTAGCGACACAGATACGCAGTATTTT
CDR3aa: CSVEFLTSDTDTQYF

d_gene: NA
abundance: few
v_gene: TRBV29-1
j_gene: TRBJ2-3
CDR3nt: TGCAGCTTTTTTTCACCAGACACAGATACGCAGTATTTT
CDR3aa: CSFFSPDTDTQYF

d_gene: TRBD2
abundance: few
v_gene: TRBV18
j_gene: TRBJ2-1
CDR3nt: TGTGCCAGCTCCCCCCAGCTAGCGGGCTTCGGGGACAATGAGCAGTTCTTC
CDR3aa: CASSPQLAGFGDNEQFF

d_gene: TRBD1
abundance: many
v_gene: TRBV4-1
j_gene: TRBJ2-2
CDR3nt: TGCGCCAGCAGCCACAAACGGGACAGCTACACCGGGGAGCTGTTTTTT
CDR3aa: CASSHKRDSYTGELFF

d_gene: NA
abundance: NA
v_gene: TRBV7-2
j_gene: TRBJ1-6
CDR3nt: TGTGCCAGCAGTTGGGACGCGGGAGGGAATTCACCCCTCCACTTT
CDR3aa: CASSWDAGGNSPLHF

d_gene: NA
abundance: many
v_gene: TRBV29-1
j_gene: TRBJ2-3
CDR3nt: TGCAGCGTTGATGTAGGGACCACGGATACGCAGTATTTT
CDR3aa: CSVDVGTTDTQYF

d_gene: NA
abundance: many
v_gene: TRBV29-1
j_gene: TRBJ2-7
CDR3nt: TGCAGCGCGCTGGCGCCCCAGGGGACCTACGAGCAGTACTTC
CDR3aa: CSALAPQGTYEQYF

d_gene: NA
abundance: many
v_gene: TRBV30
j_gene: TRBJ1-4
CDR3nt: TGTGCCTGGAGTGGGGCCACAGGGGAAAAACTGTTTTTT
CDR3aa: CAWSGATGEKLFF

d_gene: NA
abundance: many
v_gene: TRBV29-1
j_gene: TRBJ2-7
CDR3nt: TGCAGCGTTGGTGCTCGACTAAGAAGCGAGCAGTACTTC
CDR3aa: CSVGARLRSEQYF

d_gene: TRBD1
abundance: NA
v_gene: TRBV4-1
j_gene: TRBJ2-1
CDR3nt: TGCGCCAGCAGCCTATCGACAGGGGTGCAGTTCTTC
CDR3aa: CASSLSTGVQFF